One and the same sample provided the 18 T cell receptor beta chains below, sequenced in a study of T cells in Graves' hyperthyroidism and ophthalmopathy. What was amplified from RNA transcripts were TCR beta CDR3 regions. The TCR CDR3 first-round RT-PCR relied on the HTBI primer set. MiXCR was run by TCRdb on the multiplex PCR reads, yielding one entry per CDR3 protein. The sample includes 600,000 to 650,000 distinct CDR3 sequences, roughly 16% of them seen just once. The sequenced sample was blood. The source of these receptors is a woman in her 30s with Graves' hyperthyroidism.

The genes are TRBV11-3 and TRBJ2-5; possibly TRBD2 for D (6 bases). The V and J ends lost 5 bases and 4 bases respectively, with 23 bases between them. The CDR3 is made up of 17 amino acids. From germline, CDR1 is SGHNT and CDR2 YENEEA. CDR3 protein: CASSLGDWGALLETQYF. The CDR3 DNA sequence: TGTGCCAGCAGCCTAGGGGACTGGGGCGCCCTACTAGAGACCCAGTACTTC.

This clonotype turned up a few times. V is TRBV24-1 and J is TRBJ2-1; 8 bases map to TRBD2. Germline V CDR1 and CDR2: KGHDR, SFDVKD. Trimming at V came to 1 base and at J to 4 bases, leaving 5 bases not matched to a gene. The CDR3 has 16 residues. The CDR3 DNA is TGTGCCACCAGTGATTTTTCGGGGGGGGGTTACAATGAGCAGTTCTTC. Protein: CATSDFSGGGYNEQFF.

This clonotype was seen a few times. The chain carries TRBV20-1 and TRBJ2-1; the match to TRBD2 covers 8 bases. The CDR3 loop spans 14 amino acids. V gave up 2 bases and J gave up 7 bases; unmatched junction bases: 7. Germline V gene data show CDR1 as DFQATT and CDR2 as SNEGSKA (reference sequence). The CDR3 region is CSARSLAGENEQFF. DNA for the CDR3: TGCAGTGCTAGAAGTCTAGCGGGTGAGAATGAGCAGTTCTTC.

Comments on this clonotype: One junction end disagrees with the germline gene, perhaps due to a read error. This chain links TRBV5-1 with TRBJ2-7, with TRBD2 identical over 11 bases. The length of the CDR3 is 15 residues. Germline V CDR1 and CDR2: SGHRS, YFSETQ. The CDR3 bases are TGTGCCAGCAGCTTGACTAGCGGGGCAGCCTACGAGCAGTACTTC. As protein: CASSLTSGAAYEQYF.

This clonotype was observed at least ten times. V is TRBV3-1 and J is TRBJ2-7; weak D call: TRBD2 (5 bases). V was pared by 0 bases and J by 1 base, with 7 bases between. Germline V gene lookup returns CDR1 LGHDT and CDR2 YNNKEL (reference sequence). The CDR3 extends over 14 amino acids. For the CDR3, the DNA is TGTGCCAGCAGCCAAGATAGCGTGTCCTACGAGCAGTACTTC. It translates to CASSQDSVSYEQYF.

Concerning this clonotype itself: It may be a read error: a sequence one base away is much more abundant. V and J are TRBV11-2 and TRBJ2-3; 9 nucleotides match TRBD2. Per germline, CDR1 SGHAT and CDR2 FQNNGV. V lost 4 bases to trimming and J lost 3 bases; unmatched junction nucleotides: 8. The CDR3 contains 16 residues. CDR3 sequence: CASSSLAGAQTDTQYF. CDR3 DNA: TGTGCCAGCAGCTCATTAGCGGGAGCACAGACAGATACGCAGTATTTT.

The gene calls are TRBV29-1 and TRBJ2-7; TRBD1 might be the D (5 bases). This CDR3 is built from 11 residues. Trimming removed 5 bases from V and 9 bases from J, with 14 bases in between. Per germline, CDR1 SQVTM and CDR2 ANQGSEA. This CDR3 is CSVFTWGGQYF. As DNA, the CDR3 is TGCAGCGTTTTCACTTGGGGCGGGCAGTACTTC.

This clonotype was counted at least ten times. V is TRBV27 and J is TRBJ2-7, with TRBD1 matching 9 bases. V was pared by 4 bases and J by 7 bases, with 8 bases of the junction left unmatched. In germline, CDR1 is MNHEY, CDR2 SMNVEV (reference sequence). The CDR3 extends over 14 amino acids. The CDR3 sequence is CASSSGQGSREQYF. The CDR3, as DNA: TGTGCCAGCAGTTCCGGACAGGGGTCGAGGGAGCAGTACTTC.

This clonotype was seen more than once but under ten times. In nucleotides, the CDR3 is TGCGCCAGCAGCTTGATGGGGGGCACGAACACCGGGGAGCTGTTTTTT. It translates to CASSLMGGTNTGELFF. V and J are TRBV5-1 and TRBJ2-2; possibly TRBD1 or TRBD2 for D (6 bases each). Germline V gene lookup returns CDR1 SGHRS and CDR2 YFSETQ. The germline V and J ends were trimmed by 1 base and 0 bases, with 10 bases remaining between them. This CDR3 contains 16 residues.

This clonotype has only a few counts. The gene calls are TRBV7-2 and TRBJ2-1; 9 bases are a match to TRBD1. This CDR3 has 13 residues. Germline V gene lookup returns CDR1 SGHTA and CDR2 FQGNSA. The junction had 4 bases not matched to a gene; V was cut back by 5 bases and J by 8 bases. The chain's CDR3 is CASSPDRGDEQFF. CDR3 DNA: TGTGCCAGCAGCCCGGACAGGGGTGATGAGCAGTTCTTC.

V gene TRBV28 combines with J gene TRBJ1-2; D gene unclear. The CDR3 is made up of 13 amino acids. Between the trimmed V and J ends, which lost 5 bases and 3 bases, there was a span of 10 bases. The germline V gene has CDR1 MDHEN and CDR2 SYDVKM. The CDR3 is CASSAGRYYGYTF. The CDR3 nucleotides are TGTGCCAGCAGTGCCGGACGGTACTATGGCTACACCTTC.

This clonotype was picked up many times. The V gene is TRBV15, the J gene TRBJ2-5; D remains unclear. The V end lost 0 bases, the J end lost 5 bases, and 13 bases lay between the germline ends. The germline V gene encodes CDR1 LNHNV and CDR2 YYDKDF (reference sequence). This CDR3 is built from 15 residues. Written as DNA, the CDR3 is TGTGCCACCAGCAGAGATATCGCTACTCGGGAGACCCAGTACTTC. Protein sequence: CATSRDIATRETQYF.

This clonotype was seen repeatedly, ten times or more. The chain couples TRBV11-2 to TRBJ2-1; 9 positions agree with TRBD2. The V segment lost 6 bases and the J segment 0 bases; nucleotides outside the gene matches: 6. This CDR3 is 16 amino acids long. The germline V gene encodes CDR1 SGHAT and CDR2 FQNNGV. The CDR3 bases are TGTGCCAGCAGACTGACTAGCGGAAGCTCCTACAATGAGCAGTTCTTC. This codes for CASRLTSGSSYNEQFF.

This clonotype was detected many times. A read error may be the cause here, since a much bigger clone is one base away. The rearrangement links TRBV25-1 to TRBJ2-1, with D perhaps TRBD1 or TRBD2 (5 bases each). CDR3 length: 13 residues. The ends were cut back, 4 bases at V and 2 bases at J, with 6 bases in the middle. The germline V gene encodes CDR1 MGHDK and CDR2 SYGVNS. The CDR3 region is CASSAGPYNEQFF. CDR3 nucleotide sequence: TGTGCCAGCAGTGCGGGACCCTACAATGAGCAGTTCTTC.

This clonotype was counted many times. This rearrangement joins TRBV7-2 to TRBJ2-3, with 7 bases matching TRBD2. V shed 1 base and J 8 bases; nucleotides not matched to a gene: 18. Germline CDR1 reads SGHTA; CDR2 reads FQGNSA. The CDR3 contains 18 residues. The CDR3 reads CASSLGGSLAEVSFTQYF. CDR3 sequence (DNA): TGTGCCAGCAGCTTAGGAGGCTCCCTAGCGGAGGTTTCATTTACGCAGTATTTT.

At least ten counts were recorded for this clonotype. The chain has TRBV2 and TRBJ1-1; D uncertain. The V gene's germline CDR1 is SNHLY and CDR2 FYNNEI. CDR3 length: 13 residues. Trimming pared 4 bases from V and 5 bases from J, leaving 11 bases between. The CDR3 spells CASSGGVGTEAFF. DNA for the CDR3: TGTGCCAGCAGTGGAGGAGTGGGGACTGAAGCTTTCTTT.

This clonotype was counted at least ten times. The V call is TRBV28, the J call TRBJ2-5; tentatively, D is TRBD2 (6 bases). The V end lost 8 bases, the J end lost 2 bases, and 21 bases lay between the germline ends. Germline V gene data show CDR1 as MDHEN and CDR2 as SYDVKM. There are 16 residues in the CDR3. CDR3 DNA: TGTGCCAGCTCCCCTCTCAGCGGGCCGAGTCAAGAGACCCAGTACTTC. Translation gives CASSPLSGPSQETQYF.

The CDR3 sequence: CASSQGVRGFYEQFF. CDR3 bases: TGCGCCAGCAGCCAGGGCGTAAGGGGCTTCTATGAGCAGTTCTTC. The chain joins TRBV4-1 to TRBJ2-1; possible D gene TRBD1, 5 bases. Trimming left V 3 bases short and J 8 bases short, with 17 bases between. There are 15 residues in the CDR3. Germline CDR1 and CDR2: MGHRA and YSYEKL.